This TCR beta chain stems from a study of type 1 regulatory T cells (dated by TCRdb to the early 2020s). Background on the whole study: An in vitro protocol by which a Tr1-enriched, alloantigen-specific CD4 T cell product named T-allo10 was generated was characterized in the study. T-allo10 was being tested clinically in patients with hematological malignancies who were undergoing allogeneic hematopoietic stem cell transplantation.

Instrument on record: Illumina MiSeq. Through fastp at Q25 and MiXCR, TCRdb rebuilt clones from the public reads, retaining in-frame beta chains. Each entry is one CDR3 protein sequence, shown with its most common DNA and genes. The sample table records 70,000 or so distinct CDR3 sequences; around 20% of these occur just once. In total, the top ten clones hold 8.3% of the sample. The paper's findings and limits, for the study overall: A more restricted TCR repertoire was observed in Tr1 cells than in non-Tr1 cells, and this restriction was interpreted in the study as alloantigen-induced clonal expansion.

This clonotype came up a few times. Its cognate antigen has yet to be identified. No clone much larger than this one lies a single base away; base qualities are absent. This sequence was found in a human donor in good health. The sequenced material came from cultured type 1 regulatory T (Tr1) cells, either the whole culture or a sorted fraction (not recorded which). The cell subset or site label corresponds to: type 1 regulatory T cells sorted from the T-allo10 product.

The CDR3 region has the sequence CATSDAGGGTDTQYF. DNA sequence: TGTGCCACCAGTGACGCAGGAGGGGGCACAGATACGCAGTATTTT. Rearrangement joined TRBV24-1 to TRBJ2-3; the best D guess is TRBD2, with 6 bases matching. V is reduced by 4 bases and J by 1 base, leaving a spacing of 11 bases between them. CDR1 and CDR2 are drawn from the germline V gene: KGHDR, SFDVKD. From the cysteine through the phenylalanine, the CDR3 covers 15 amino acids. Just the 45-base CDR3 DNA is kept, in frame starting at base 1.